The 9 T cell receptor beta chains below were found in one sample sequenced in a study of OX40 agonist ivuxolimab in advanced cancers. The repertoire was sequenced with immunoSEQ multiplex PCR; TCRdb's copy has only in-frame clones and lacks some. In the table there are more than 60,000 clones, about 85% of which are singletons. The sequenced sample was CD4+ or CD8+ T cells sorted from blood, obtained in a trial of the OX40 agonist ivuxolimab. The receptor source for this set is an adult with an advanced solid tumor such as melanoma, head and neck, liver or kidney cancer.

The J gene is TRBJ1-4, the V gene TRBV7-9, with 7 bases aligning to TRBD1. The CDR3 extends over 17 amino acids. Germline lookup yields CDR1 SEHNR and CDR2 FQNEAQ (reference sequence). Losses at the gene ends were 1 base for V and 0 bases for J; bases not matched to a gene: 5. The CDR3 region is CASSLGDSPATNEKLFF. CDR3 coding DNA: TGTGCCAGCAGCTTAGGGGACAGCCCTGCAACTAATGAAAAACTGTTTTTT.

This chain connects TRBV6-1 to TRBJ2-7; 9 nucleotides match TRBD2. CDR1 and CDR2 from the germline V gene are MNHNS and SASEGT. The junction had 12 bases not matched to a gene; V was cut back by 4 bases and J by 5 bases. The CDR3 consists of 16 residues. The CDR3 spells CASSGPMRGGAHEQYF. The CDR3 DNA is TGTGCCAGCAGTGGGCCGATGCGGGGGGGGGCCCACGAGCAGTACTTC.

The sample holds a few counts of this clone. The J gene is TRBJ2-1, the V gene TRBV2; TRBD2 might be the D (5 bases). Deletions cut 2 bases from V and 2 bases from J, with 13 bases between. Per germline, CDR1 SNHLY and CDR2 FYNNEI. The CDR3 spans 16 residues. The CDR3 loop reads CASSERGFGAYNEQFF. CDR3 in DNA: TGTGCCAGCAGTGAAAGAGGGTTCGGAGCCTACAATGAGCAGTTCTTC. Filled out from reference TRBV2 and TRBJ2-1, the complete variable domain reads EPEVTQTPSHQVTQMGQEVILRCVPISNHLYFYWYRQILGQKVEFLVSFYNNEISEKSEIFDDQFSVERPDGSNFTLKIRSTKLEDSAMYFCASSERGFGAYNEQFFGPGTRLTVL.

This sequence joins TRBV10-3 and TRBJ1-4; 7 nucleotides match TRBD1. Trimming took 2 bases from V and 7 from J; bases not matched to a gene: 1. CDR1 is ENHRY, CDR2 SYGVKD, per germline. The CDR3 contains 13 residues. The CDR3 nucleotides read TGTGCCATCAGTGAGGGACAGGCTGAAAAACTGTTTTTT. This encodes CAISEGQAEKLFF.

V usage is TRBV19 and J usage is TRBJ2-7; either TRBD1 or TRBD2 may supply D (5 bases each). Germline loops: CDR1 LNHDA, CDR2 SQIVND (reference sequence). V was pared by 7 bases and J by 0 bases, with 10 bases between. The length of the CDR3 is 13 residues. This chain's CDR3 is CASKAGSSYEQYF. The DNA for the CDR3 is TGTGCCAGTAAGGCAGGGAGCTCCTACGAGCAGTACTTC.

The chain combines TRBV29-1 with TRBJ2-1; tentatively, D is TRBD1 (5 bases). V was clipped by 6 bases and J by 10 bases, with 16 bases between them. Germline assignment: CDR1 SQVTM and CDR2 ANQGSEA. The CDR3 is 12 residues long. CDR3 sequence (DNA): TGCAGCGTGGCCAGGGAAGCCCGGGAGCAGTTCTTC. This sequence encodes CSVAREAREQFF.

This chain joins TRBV6-1 and TRBJ1-5; D call uncertain. This CDR3 is built from 13 residues. Trimming pared 1 base from V and 4 bases from J, leaving 5 bases between. From germline, CDR1 is MNHNS and CDR2 SASEGT. Here the CDR3 reads CASSEGLNQPQHF. The CDR3 DNA follows: TGTGCCAGCAGTGAAGGGCTGAATCAGCCCCAGCATTTT.

This chain joins TRBV13 and TRBJ1-2; D is unclear. Per germline, CDR1 PRHDT and CDR2 FYEKMQ (reference sequence). The CDR3 covers 15 residues. The V end was cut by 5 bases, the J end by 6 bases, with 19 bases between. In nucleotides, the CDR3 is TGTGCCAGCAGCCCACGGACTAAATGGGATGATGGCTACACCTTC. Translated: CASSPRTKWDDGYTF.

The rearrangement joins TRBV7-9 to TRBJ2-7, with 10 bases aligning to TRBD2. J was trimmed by 2 bases and V by 1 base; bases with no gene match: 8. Germline lookup yields CDR1 SEHNR and CDR2 FQNEAQ (reference sequence). This CDR3 region has 17 residues. CDR3 DNA sequence: TGTGCCAGCAGCTTAGTGCCTAGCGGGAGCGGGGCCTACGAGCAGTACTTC. Its protein product is CASSLVPSGSGAYEQYF.